This is a list of T cell receptor beta chains from one sample in a study of blood T cell repertoires in COVID-19. The protocol was immunoSEQ multiplex PCR, while the TCRdb copy is restricted to in-frame clones and leaves out a portion. The sample holds 150,000 to 200,000 clones, 75% to 85% seen once. Sequences were obtained from peripheral blood. The receptors were gathered from a man aged 60 to 69 with acute or convalescent COVID-19. Both conserved end residues are part of each CDR3. The D gene is left open where the match is weak. Some rows have no size entry. The others give once, few or many, or a class for an expanded clone.

clone_size	v_call	cdr3_length	d_call	j_call	cdr3_nt	cdr3_aa
NA	TRBV5-4	18	TRBD2	TRBJ2-7	TGTGCCAGCACGCCACCGGGACTAGCGGGAGGGTTGTCCTACGAGCAGTACTTC	CASTPPGLAGGLSYEQYF
NA	TRBV11-2	15	NA	TRBJ2-1	TGTGCCAGCAGTTACAAAGGGTGGACTCTAAATCGGCAGTTCTTC	CASSYKGWTLNRQFF
NA	TRBV13	14	NA	TRBJ1-1	TGTGCCAGCAGCCCCAGAGGTCGAAACACTGAAGCTTTCTTT	CASSPRGRNTEAFF
NA	TRBV3-1/TRBV3-2	19	TRBD2	TRBJ2-1	TGTGCCAGCAGCCAAGTAATAGCGAGTCCCGGCGGGAGGGGAGTTGAGCAGTTCTTC	CASSQVIASPGGRGVEQFF
NA	TRBV5-1	13	TRBD2	TRBJ2-5	TGCGCCAGCAGCTTTGCGGGGGGGGAGACCCAGTACTTC	CASSFAGGETQYF
NA	TRBV10-3	12	NA	TRBJ1-1	TGTGCCACGGAGGACCCTCAGTTAGGAGCTTTCTTT	CATEDPQLGAFF
NA	TRBV5-8	12	NA	TRBJ2-1	TGTGCCAGCACCCGCTGGAGAAATGAGCAGTTCTTC	CASTRWRNEQFF
NA	TRBV11-2	15	TRBD2	TRBJ2-3	TGTGCCAGCAGCCCCGAACGGGACTATGCAGATACGCAGTATTTT	CASSPERDYADTQYF
NA	TRBV30	13	NA	TRBJ1-3	TGTGCCTGGAGTCGGGGGGGTGAGGACACCATATATTTT	CAWSRGGEDTIYF
NA	TRBV4-3	14	NA	TRBJ1-4	TGCGCCAGCAGCCGGACCTGGGAGGCTGAAAAACTGTTTTTT	CASSRTWEAEKLFF
NA	TRBV28	15	NA	TRBJ2-1	TGTGCCAGCAGTTTTCCAGGGTACCGAAACAATGAGCAGTTCTTC	CASSFPGYRNNEQFF
NA	TRBV19	14	NA	TRBJ1-6	TGTGCCAGTAGTGAGGGCAGGACGAATTCACCCCTCCACTTT	CASSEGRTNSPLHF
NA	TRBV2	15	TRBD2	TRBJ2-3	TGTGCCAGCACGGAGCGGGAGGGCCCCCCAGATACGCAGTATTTT	CASTEREGPPDTQYF
once	TRBV11-2	16	NA	TRBJ1-4	TGTGCCAGCAGCTCCGGGGCGGGACTGATTAATGAAAAACTGTTTTTT	CASSSGAGLINEKLFF
NA	TRBV14	16	NA	TRBJ2-5	TGTGCCAGCAGCCAAGACCTACGTCTATCAAAAGAGACCCAGTACTTC	CASSQDLRLSKETQYF
NA	TRBV7-2	17	TRBD2	TRBJ2-7	TGTGCCAGCAGCTCCCGGACTAGCGGGGGCCCACCGGGCGAGCAGTACTTC	CASSSRTSGGPPGEQYF
NA	TRBV25-1	16	NA	TRBJ2-2	TGTGCCAGCAGTGAGTTTGGTGGGAGAGGAACCGGGGAGCTGTTTTTT	CASSEFGGRGTGELFF
NA	TRBV19	17	NA	TRBJ2-2	TGTGCCACCATAGGGAGACTAGGACATTCGAACACCGGGGAGCTGTTTTTT	CATIGRLGHSNTGELFF
few	TRBV27	15	NA	TRBJ1-5	TGTGCCAGCAGTTTATCAGGCAGGGACAATCAGCCCCAGCATTTT	CASSLSGRDNQPQHF
NA	TRBV25-1	13	NA	TRBJ1-2	TGTGCCAGCAGTGATGGGGGGTCATATGGCTACACCTTC	CASSDGGSYGYTF
NA	TRBV12-5	13	TRBD2	TRBJ2-7	TGTGCTAGTGGATCACTAGCGAGGAACGAGCAGTACTTC	CASGSLARNEQYF
NA	TRBV5-4	16	TRBD2	TRBJ2-7	TGTGCCAGCAGCTTAACTAGCGGGGGGGCGATATACGAGCAGTACTTC	CASSLTSGGAIYEQYF
NA	TRBV6-1	14	NA	TRBJ1-6	TGTGCCAGCAGTGAAGCAGCGGGACTCAAACCCCTCCACTTT	CASSEAAGLKPLHF
once	TRBV30	16	NA	TRBJ1-1	TGTGCCCAACACGCGGACCCAGAGCGGATGAACACTGAAGCTTTCTTT	CAQHADPERMNTEAFF
NA	TRBV28	15	TRBD2	TRBJ2-3	TGTGCCAGCACTCCTACTGGGGGGGTATCAGATACGCAGTATTTT	CASTPTGGVSDTQYF
NA	TRBV19	15	NA	TRBJ2-1	TGTGCCAGTAGTATTACGACTGGCGGTTACAATGAGCAGTTCTTC	CASSITTGGYNEQFF
NA	TRBV30	12	NA	TRBJ2-2	TGTGCCTGGAGTCCAGGGGCCGGGGAGCTGTTTTTT	CAWSPGAGELFF
NA	TRBV5-1	15	TRBD1	TRBJ2-1	TGCGCCAGCCGAAAGGGACAGCAAACGAACAATGAGCAGTTCTTC	CASRKGQQTNNEQFF
NA	TRBV27	15	NA	TRBJ1-5	TGTGCCAGCAGTTTATTCCAGGACAGTAGTCAGCCCCAGCATTTT	CASSLFQDSSQPQHF
NA	TRBV10-3	15	NA	TRBJ2-2	TGTGCCATCAGTACAACCGGGACTTACACCGGGGAGCTGTTTTTT	CAISTTGTYTGELFF
NA	TRBV6-5	15	TRBD2	TRBJ2-7	TGTGCCAGCAGTCCCGGGACTAGCAGTTCCTACGAGCAGTACTTC	CASSPGTSSSYEQYF
NA	TRBV28	14	TRBD1	TRBJ1-4	TGTGCCAGCAGTTCCGGGACAGGGACTGAAAAACTGTTTTTT	CASSSGTGTEKLFF
NA	TRBV10-3	11	TRBD1	TRBJ1-2	TGTGCCATCCGGACAGGGGATGGCTACACCTTC	CAIRTGDGYTF
NA	TRBV9	14	NA	TRBJ2-3	TGTGCCAGCAGCGTAGCCAATAGTGGAAAGCGCCTTAATTTT	CASSVANSGKRLNF
NA	TRBV10-3	16	NA	TRBJ2-6	TGTGCCATCATGGACAGTCCACTCTCTGGGGCCAACGTCCTGACTTTC	CAIMDSPLSGANVLTF
few	TRBV9	14	TRBD2	TRBJ2-3	TGTGCCAGCAGCGCCTATGGGAGGGGCCAAAGGAAGTATTTT	CASSAYGRGQRKYF
NA	TRBV3-1/TRBV3-2	16	TRBD1	TRBJ1-5	TGTGCCAGCAGCCCGACAGGGACCAGGGACAATCAGCCCCAGCATTTT	CASSPTGTRDNQPQHF
once	TRBV5-1	15	NA	TRBJ1-2	TGCGCCAGCAGCTCGGCCCAGGGTGGGAACTATGGCTACACCTTC	CASSSAQGGNYGYTF
NA	TRBV9	14	NA	TRBJ1-1	TGTGCCAGCAGCTCCATGGGGGCGCACACTGAAGCTTTCTTT	CASSSMGAHTEAFF
once	TRBV29-1	15	NA	TRBJ2-5	TGCAGCGTTCCCCTGGAGGGGACAGCCCAAGAGACCCAGTACTTC	CSVPLEGTAQETQYF
NA	TRBV6-5	13	NA	TRBJ1-2	TGTGCCAGCACCGCGGGAATCTCCTATGGCTACACCTTC	CASTAGISYGYTF
NA	TRBV24-1	16	NA	TRBJ2-5	TGTGCCACCAGTGATTTCAACAGGGAGTCTGGAGAGACCCAGTACTTC	CATSDFNRESGETQYF
NA	TRBV10-3	16	NA	TRBJ1-1	TGTGCCATCAGTGGGAGGGGTGCCAGTGCGAACACTGAAGCTTTCTTT	CAISGRGASANTEAFF
NA	TRBV5-1	16	TRBD1	TRBJ1-5	TGCGCCAGCAGCTTGGGGACAGGGACCAGCAATCAGCCCCAGCATTTT	CASSLGTGTSNQPQHF
once	TRBV6-5	13	NA	TRBJ2-1	TGTGCCAGCAGTTACTCGAGACAGGATGAGCAGTTCTTC	CASSYSRQDEQFF
NA	TRBV5-6	12	NA	TRBJ2-7	TGTGCCAGCAGCATGGGGCCCTACGAGCAGTACTTC	CASSMGPYEQYF
NA	TRBV6-4	15	NA	TRBJ2-3	TGTGCCAGCAGTCGTCGGGGGGCTGACACAGATACGCAGTATTTT	CASSRRGADTDTQYF